The T cell receptor beta chain described here comes from a study of cytomegalovirus exposure and HLA in healthy donors. Whole-study findings and limits: The study assumed roughly uniform donor sequencing depth for presence/absence analyses.

PCR employed 60 Vbeta and 13 Jbeta primers. Clones were read by immunoSEQ multiplex PCR, and TCRdb kept only the in-frame ones, dropping some. The repertoire includes 150,000 to 200,000 clones, approximately 80% of them detected once, and around 2.8% sits in the top ten. Notes on this clone: Its cognate antigen is unknown. The junction does not match germline at one end; this may be a read error.

The CDR3 covers 16 residues. Germline CDR1 reads LNHDA; CDR2 reads SQIVND (reference sequence). The receptor's source is a woman between 40 and 50 years old in good health and CMV-seropositive. The V gene is TRBV19, the J gene TRBJ2-2, with a weak D call TRBD2 (5 bases). Sequences were obtained from PBMCs. CDR3 DNA: TGTGCCAGTAGTAGGGGAACAGAAACGAACACCGGGGAGCTGCTTTTT. Its protein product is CASSRGTETNTGELLF.